The source of this T cell receptor beta chain is a study of T-cell reconstitution after alpha-beta-depleted transplantation in children. The CDR3 is made up of 12 amino acids. Looked up from germline, CDR1 is GTSNPN and CDR2 is SVGIG (reference sequence). Trimming cost V 2 bases and J 0 bases, with 4 bases left between them. Whole-study findings and limits: Reportedly, alpha-beta T cells present about two months post-transplant originated from several hundred expanded clones of graft origin. T-cell numbers and diversity one year post-transplant derived largely from freshly generated T cells. Some patients owed their high day-60 TCRbeta diversity to surviving recipient T cells and thymic progenitors.

Preparing the TCRbeta library involved the use of unique molecular identifiers. TCRdb processed the PCR reads anew with MiXCR; each CDR3 protein has one entry. The data hold almost 500,000 distinct CDR3 sequences, with roughly a tenth observed a single time. A note on this clonotype: The antigen remains undetermined.

V gene TRBV30 combines with J gene TRBJ1-1; D is undetermined. The sequence derives from a child aged 2 to 15 with inherited bone marrow failure, due to receive a stem cell transplant. This sample comprised PBMCs, obtained before TCRalphabeta/CD19-depleted stem cell transplant. The DNA of the CDR3 is TGTGCCTGGAGTTGGATGAACACTGAAGCTTTCTTT. Protein: CAWSWMNTEAFF.